Given below is one T cell receptor (beta chain) in context. The CDR3 runs to 13 residues. The V and J ends lost 5 bases and 0 bases respectively, with 6 bases between them. Germline CDR1 reads SGHKS; CDR2 reads YYEKEE (reference sequence). Only in-frame clones appear in the TCRdb table, and some are missing; sequencing was by immunoSEQ multiplex PCR. Here the sample spans roughly 67,000 clones, about 78% being singletons. Single viable CD3+CD4+CD8-CD45RO+ cells were sorted as the memory CD4+ T cells. These data belong to a study of memory CD4+ T cells and cytomegalovirus serostatus. This TCR was sampled from an adult in good health and CMV-seropositive. The genes are TRBV5-5 and TRBJ2-1; D unclear. Sequencing input: memory CD4+ T cells from blood. The chain's CDR3 is CASSLSSYNEQFF. The DNA of the CDR3 is TGTGCCAGCAGTCTGAGCTCCTACAATGAGCAGTTCTTC.